The following is a T cell receptor beta chain sequence with its context. Germline V gene data show CDR1 as SGHRS and CDR2 as YFSETQ. The ends lost 1 base at V and 9 bases at J; junction bases unmatched: 6. The CDR3 extends over 15 amino acids. The entry originates in a study of blood T cell repertoires in COVID-19. In the study overall: Samples representing acute and convalescent COVID-19 were sourced from the United States, Italy and Spain. From T cells, B-cell-depleted T cells, or PBMCs came the material, which was cDNA or gDNA.

Sequencing used immunoSEQ multiplex PCR; TCRdb keeps in-frame clones, though not all of them. This table holds 95,000 to 150,000 clones, roughly three quarters found once. The TCR comes from a middle-aged man with active or convalescent COVID-19. The chain couples TRBV5-1 to TRBJ1-4; 10 bases line up with TRBD1. Input material: peripheral blood. CDR3 in DNA: TGCGCCAGCAGCTTGCCCGGGACAGGGGATAAAAAACTGTTTTTT. Amino acid sequence: CASSLPGTGDKKLFF.